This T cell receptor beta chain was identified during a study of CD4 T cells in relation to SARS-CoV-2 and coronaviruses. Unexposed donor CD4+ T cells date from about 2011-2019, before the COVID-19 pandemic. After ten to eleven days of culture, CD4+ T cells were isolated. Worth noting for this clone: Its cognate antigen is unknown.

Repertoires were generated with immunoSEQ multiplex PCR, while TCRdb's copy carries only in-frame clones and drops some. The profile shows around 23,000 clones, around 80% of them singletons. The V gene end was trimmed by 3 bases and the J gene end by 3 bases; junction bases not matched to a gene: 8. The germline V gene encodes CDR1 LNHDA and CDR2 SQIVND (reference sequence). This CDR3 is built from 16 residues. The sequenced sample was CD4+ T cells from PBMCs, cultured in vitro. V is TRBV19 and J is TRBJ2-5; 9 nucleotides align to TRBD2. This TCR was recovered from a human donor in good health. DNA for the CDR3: TGTGCCAGTAGTATTCCCTGGGCTAGCGGGAAAGAGACCCAGTACTTC. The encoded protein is CASSIPWASGKETQYF.